The 26 T cell receptor beta chains given below trace back to one sample, sequenced in a study of identifying expanded T cells in peripheral blood. Profiled with immunoSEQ multiplex PCR; TCRdb holds only in-frame clones, not every one. The data show some 81,000 clones, roughly 81% seen once. The material sequenced was blood. Receptor source: a person aged 18 to 75 in good health.

This chain links TRBV7-3 with TRBJ2-3; D gene unclear. This CDR3 has 11 amino acids. The ends were cut back, 7 bases at V and 2 bases at J, with 4 bases in the middle. Germline assignment: CDR1 SGHTA and CDR2 FQGTGA. The CDR3 DNA sequence: TGTGCCAGCAACATCACAGATACGCAGTATTTT. Its protein product is CASNITDTQYF.

V usage is TRBV7-9 and J usage is TRBJ1-2, with D hard to call. CDR1 SEHNR and CDR2 FQNEAQ come from the germline V gene (reference sequence). Trimming removed 1 base at V and 6 bases at J, with 6 bases between. The CDR3 extends over 12 amino acids. The CDR3 DNA sequence: TGTGCCAGCAGCTTAGGACTGAATGGCTACACCTTC. This translates into CASSLGLNGYTF. Full variable domain (missing parts from reference TRBV7-9 and TRBJ1-2): DTGVSQNPRHKITKRGQNVTFRCDPISEHNRLYWYRQTLGQGPEFLTYFQNEAQLEKSRLLSDRFSAERPKGSFSTLEIQRTEQGDSAMYLCASSLGLNGYTFGSGTRLTVV.

The chain uses TRBV10-3 and TRBJ2-1, with 9 bases lining up with TRBD2. Looked up from germline, CDR1 is ENHRY and CDR2 is SYGVKD. This CDR3 has 16 residues. V shed 4 bases, J shed 8 bases, and the junction held 12 bases outside the gene matches. DNA of the CDR3: TGTGCCATCAGTGCGTCGGGGCGGGAGGGTTCGTATGAGCAGTTCTTC. It specifies CAISASGREGSYEQFF.

This clone showed up just once. This chain joins TRBV5-1 and TRBJ2-3; D is possibly TRBD1 (6 bases). CDR3 length equals 15 residues. Germline V lookup: CDR1 SGHRS, CDR2 YFSETQ. Trimming left V 0 bases short and J 4 bases short, with 12 bases between. The CDR3 here is CASSLAQGPPDTQYF. The DNA of the CDR3 is TGCGCCAGCAGCTTGGCACAGGGTCCTCCAGATACGCAGTATTTT.

The V gene is TRBV5-6, the J gene TRBJ2-7; 11 nucleotides line up with TRBD2. CDR3 size: 15 residues. Trimming removed 2 bases from V and 3 bases from J; junction bases left unmatched: 4. Germline V gives CDR1 SGHDT, CDR2 YYEEEE. The CDR3: CASSLPGTSGYEQYF. In nucleotides, the CDR3 is TGTGCCAGCAGCTTACCCGGGACTAGCGGCTACGAGCAGTACTTC.

The chain has TRBV6-1 and TRBJ1-1, with D possibly TRBD1 on 5 matching bases. The germline V gene has CDR1 MNHNS and CDR2 SASEGT. The V and J ends lost 2 bases and 4 bases respectively, with 17 bases between them. This CDR3 is built from 16 residues. The DNA of the CDR3 is TGTGCCAGCAGTGAACGGAAGGGCAGGGCGCCCACTGAAGCTTTCTTT. This encodes CASSERKGRAPTEAFF.

The rearrangement links TRBV7-8 to TRBJ2-2; 11 bases align to TRBD2. The V segment lost 5 bases and the J segment 1 base; nucleotides outside the gene matches: 12. This CDR3 is built from 19 residues. Germline assignment: CDR1 SGHVS and CDR2 FQNEAQ. CDR3: CASSPSYAGTSGNTGELFF. The CDR3 DNA sequence: TGTGCCAGCAGCCCCTCCTACGCAGGGACTAGCGGGAACACCGGGGAGCTGTTTTTT.

This sequence joins TRBV5-5 and TRBJ1-2, with D uncertain. The CDR3 runs 15 residues. Trimming stripped 4 bases from V and 4 bases from J, with 17 bases between. Germline loops: CDR1 SGHKS, CDR2 YYEKEE (reference sequence). As DNA, the CDR3 is TGTGCCAGCAGCCCGACCCGAGTGGTTTCCTATGGCTACACCTTC. Its protein product is CASSPTRVVSYGYTF.

V gene TRBV7-6 combines with J gene TRBJ2-5, with TRBD2 identical over 14 bases. The CDR3 runs to 14 residues. V dropped 8 bases and J dropped 5; count of bases not matched to a gene: 4. Germline V lookup: CDR1 SGHVS, CDR2 FNYEAQ. CDR3 loop: CASGTSGSGETQYF. In DNA, the CDR3 is TGTGCCAGCGGGACTAGCGGGAGCGGTGAGACCCAGTACTTC. The complete variable domain, with remaining parts taken from reference TRBV7-6 and TRBJ2-5, reads GAGVSQSPRYKVTKRGQDVALRCDPISGHVSLYWYRQALGQGPEFLTYFNYEAQQDKSGLPNDRFSAERPEGSISTLTIQRTEQRDSAMYRCASGTSGSGETQYFGPGTRLLVL.

The chain uses TRBV10-3 and TRBJ2-7, with 9 bases identical to TRBD1. This CDR3 comprises 14 residues. Germline V gene data show CDR1 as ENHRY and CDR2 as SYGVKD. V lost 4 bases and J lost 6; bases outside the gene matches: 7. The DNA of the CDR3 is TGTGCCATCAGTGTGAGGACAGGGGACGTCGAGCAGTACTTC. Its translation is CAISVRTGDVEQYF.

The chain is built from TRBV19 and TRBJ2-1, with no clear D. The CDR3 runs to 9 residues. Germline V gene sequence: CDR1 LNHDA, CDR2 SQIVND (reference sequence). V lost 11 bases to trimming and J lost 9 bases, with 8 bases between them. The CDR3 nucleotides are TGTGCCGGGAAGGTTGAGCAGTTCTTC. Its translation: CAGKVEQFF.

The chain recombines TRBV5-1 with TRBJ2-2; TRBD1 matches at 9 bases. Germline V gene sequence: CDR1 SGHRS, CDR2 YFSETQ. After removal of 3 bases from V and 3 bases from J, the junction contained 6 bases not matched to a gene. The CDR3 length is 16 residues. As DNA, the CDR3 is TGCGCCAGCAGCTCCTCCGGGACAGGGTACACCGGGGAGCTGTTTTTT. Translation: CASSSSGTGYTGELFF.

J is TRBJ2-5 and V is TRBV14; D uncertain. Germline V gives CDR1 SGHDN, CDR2 FVKESK. The length of the CDR3 is 14 residues. V was clipped by 0 bases and J by 2 bases, with 7 bases between them. In DNA form, the CDR3 reads TGTGCCAGCAGCCAAGATCTTTGGCAAGAGACCCAGTACTTC. It encodes CASSQDLWQETQYF.

The J gene is TRBJ1-1, the V gene TRBV25-1; D uncertain. The V and J ends lost 4 bases and 8 bases respectively, with 14 bases between them. CDR1 and CDR2 (germline): MGHDK, SYGVNS. The CDR3 is 13 residues long. In DNA form, the CDR3 reads TGTGCCAGCAGTGGGATAATGGAAGACGAAGCTTTCTTT. It codes for CASSGIMEDEAFF.

The chain couples TRBV19 to TRBJ1-1; 8 bases agree with TRBD1. With 5 bases clipped from V and 4 bases from J, the junction kept 3 bases outside the gene matches. Per the germline V gene, CDR1 is LNHDA and CDR2 is SQIVND (reference sequence). This CDR3 region has 13 residues. CDR3 sequence (DNA): TGTGCCAGTAGTTTCGACAGGGGCACTGAAGCTTTCTTT. Residues: CASSFDRGTEAFF.

This sequence joins TRBV28 and TRBJ1-4; D is uncertain. The CDR3 loop spans 14 amino acids. CDR1 is MDHEN and CDR2 is SYDVKM in the germline V gene. The ends were cut back, 5 bases at V and 8 bases at J, with 15 bases in the middle. The CDR3 region is CASSDSTREEKLFF. In nucleotides, the CDR3 is TGTGCCAGCAGTGACTCGACCCGCGAGGAAAAACTGTTTTTT.

The CDR3 is CASSVAGDRGGELFF. The CDR3 nucleotides read TGTGCCAGCAGCGTAGCCGGAGACAGGGGCGGGGAGCTGTTTTTT. The chain employs TRBV9 and TRBJ2-2; 8 bases map to TRBD1. The ends lost 0 bases at V and 7 bases at J; junction bases unmatched: 5. Germline assignment: CDR1 SGDLS and CDR2 YYNGEE. This CDR3 is built from 15 residues. Looking up the rest from reference TRBV9 and TRBJ2-2 gives the full variable domain: DSGVTQTPKHLITATGQRVTLRCSPRSGDLSVYWYQQSLDQGLQFLIQYYNGEERAKGNILERFSAQQFPDLHSELNLSSLELGDSALYFCASSVAGDRGGELFFGEGSRLTVL.

This chain links TRBV6-1 with TRBJ2-6; D unresolved. Trimming left V 2 bases short and J 2 bases short, with 7 bases between. This CDR3 is 15 amino acids long. The germline V gene encodes CDR1 MNHNS and CDR2 SASEGT. The CDR3 DNA reads TGTGCCAGCAGTGAAAGTAGTACTGGGGCCAACGTCCTGACTTTC. The encoded protein is CASSESSTGANVLTF.

This clone was seen only once. This sample also contains other DNA sequences that code for the same CDR3. The V call is TRBV5-1, the J call TRBJ2-5; 10 bases are shared with TRBD1. The CDR3 runs 16 residues. Unmatched junction bases numbered 7, after V lost 3 bases and J lost 2 bases. In germline, CDR1 is SGHRS, CDR2 YFSETQ. For the CDR3, the DNA is TGCGCCAGCAGCTGGGGGGACAGGGGTACTCAAGAGACCCAGTACTTC. Protein sequence: CASSWGDRGTQETQYF.

V usage is TRBV27 and J usage is TRBJ1-1; D is unresolved. The CDR3 is 13 amino acids. Trimming took off 3 bases at V and 6 bases at J, with 11 bases between the two ends. Per germline, CDR1 MNHEY and CDR2 SMNVEV (reference sequence). The CDR3 reads CASSFRGFAEAFF. CDR3 nucleotides: TGTGCCAGCAGTTTTAGAGGCTTTGCTGAAGCTTTCTTT.

This clone was counted a few times. The V gene is TRBV6-6, the J gene TRBJ2-3; no clear D. V was pared by 6 bases and J by 2 bases, with 15 bases between. The CDR3 extends over 15 amino acids. Per the germline V gene, CDR1 is MNHNY and CDR2 is SVGAGI (reference sequence). The CDR3 protein is CASRPRVGDTDTQYF. The DNA for the CDR3 is TGTGCCAGCAGGCCTAGGGTTGGGGACACAGATACGCAGTATTTT.

V and J are TRBV7-8 and TRBJ2-3; 10 bases align to TRBD1. The ends lost 5 bases at V and 0 bases at J; junction bases unmatched: 17. The germline V gene encodes CDR1 SGHVS and CDR2 FQNEAQ. This CDR3 contains 20 residues. The CDR3: CASSLLTGGGFSGSTDTQYF. DNA for the CDR3: TGTGCCAGCAGCCTCTTGACAGGGGGCGGTTTCTCGGGGAGCACAGATACGCAGTATTTT.

The CDR3 is CATDSGGVTDTQYF. The CDR3 DNA reads TGTGCCACCGATTCAGGGGGCGTCACAGATACGCAGTATTTT. The V gene is TRBV19, the J gene TRBJ2-3; 8 bases align to TRBD1. This CDR3 has 14 amino acids. V dropped 10 bases and J dropped 2; count of bases not matched to a gene: 8. Germline lookup yields CDR1 LNHDA and CDR2 SQIVND (reference sequence).

This clone is medium-sized by share. CDR3 loop: CASSLILYEQYF. The DNA of the CDR3 is TGTGCCAGCAGTTTAATCCTCTACGAGCAGTACTTC. The genes are TRBV28 and TRBJ2-7, with D unclear. This CDR3 is 12 amino acids long. The germline V and J ends were trimmed by 2 bases and 3 bases, with 5 bases remaining between them. Germline assignment: CDR1 MDHEN and CDR2 SYDVKM. The full variable domain, rest sourced from reference TRBV28 and TRBJ2-7, is DVKVTQSSRYLVKRTGEKVFLECVQDMDHENMFWYRQDPGLGLRLIYFSYDVKMKEKGDIPEGYSVSREKKERFSLILESASTNQTSMYLCASSLILYEQYFGPGTRLTVT.

The rearrangement uses TRBV19 and TRBJ2-1, with D possibly TRBD2 on 6 matching bases. The CDR3 is made up of 16 amino acids. Germline loops: CDR1 LNHDA, CDR2 SQIVND (reference sequence). V lost 6 bases and J lost 5, with 20 bases in between. CDR3 residues: CASRFNREYLHNEQFF. The CDR3 DNA sequence: TGTGCCAGTAGATTCAACCGGGAGTACCTACACAATGAGCAGTTCTTC.

J is TRBJ2-7 and V is TRBV18; tentative D call: TRBD1 (9 bases). This CDR3 is built from 15 residues. Deletions cut 3 bases from V and 7 bases from J, with 19 bases between. In germline, CDR1 is KGHSH, CDR2 LQKENI. The chain's CDR3 is CASSPDGTGTREQYF. DNA of the CDR3: TGTGCCAGCTCACCGGACGGGACAGGGACTAGGGAGCAGTACTTC.